These 7 T cell receptor beta chains were sequenced from one sample in a study of blood T cell repertoires in COVID-19. Assay used: immunoSEQ multiplex PCR; TCRdb lists only in-frame clones, some missing. The sample shows roughly 200,000 clones, 80% to 90% of them seen only once. Sequencing was performed on PBMCs or T cells enriched from blood (not recorded which). All receptors come from a woman between 40 and 55 years old with acute COVID-19.

This chain uses TRBV5-1 with TRBJ1-3; D is ambiguous. Between the trimmed V and J ends, which lost 5 bases and 0 bases, there was a span of 15 bases. Germline assignment: CDR1 SGHRS and CDR2 YFSETQ. CDR3 length: 16 amino acids. As DNA, the CDR3 is TGCGCCAGCAGTCCCGGCGACTCCTACTCTGGAAACACCATATATTTT. Its translation is CASSPGDSYSGNTIYF.

In regard to this clone: The junction shows a germline mismatch at one end, possibly a read error. The CDR3 is CVSSHLGEPYEQYF. CDR3 sequence (DNA): TGTGTCAGCAGTCACCTCGGGGAGCCCTACGAGCAGTACTTC. V is TRBV28 and J is TRBJ2-7; perhaps TRBD2 as D (5 bases). The germline CDR1 and CDR2 sequences are MDHEN and SYDVKM. The CDR3 extends over 14 amino acids.

The chain uses TRBV7-6 and TRBJ2-2, with TRBD1 matching 9 bases. Looked up from germline, CDR1 is SGHVS and CDR2 is FNYEAQ. Unmatched junction bases numbered 2, after V lost 5 bases and J lost 1 base. The CDR3 spans 15 residues. CDR3 sequence (DNA): TGTGCCAGCAGCACGGGACAGGGGAACACCGGGGAGCTGTTTTTT. Translated, it gives CASSTGQGNTGELFF.

V usage is TRBV13 and J usage is TRBJ1-5, with 11 bases identical to TRBD1. Germline CDR1 is PRHDT and CDR2 is FYEKMQ (reference sequence). After removal of 4 bases from V and 7 bases from J, the junction contained 6 bases not matched to a gene. This CDR3 spans 15 amino acids. Written as DNA, the CDR3 is TGTGCCAGCAGCTCCGGGACAGGGGGTGGGCAGCCCCAGCATTTT. Its translation is CASSSGTGGGQPQHF.

The genes are TRBV7-9 and TRBJ1-2; 8 bases are a match to TRBD1. With V trimmed by 5 bases and J by 3 bases, 5 bases remained unmatched. The CDR3 extends over 14 amino acids. Germline V lookup: CDR1 SEHNR, CDR2 FQNEAQ (reference sequence). CDR3 sequence: CASSAGGRDYGYTF. CDR3 in DNA: TGTGCCAGCAGCGCAGGGGGCAGGGACTATGGCTACACCTTC. Supplemented by reference TRBV7-9 and TRBJ1-2, the full variable domain reads DTGVSQNPRHKITKRGQNVTFRCDPISEHNRLYWYRQTLGQGPEFLTYFQNEAQLEKSRLLSDRFSAERPKGSFSTLEIQRTEQGDSAMYLCASSAGGRDYGYTFGSGTRLTVV.

The rearrangement joins TRBV27 to TRBJ1-2; 7 bases agree with TRBD1. J was trimmed by 0 bases and V by 6 bases; bases with no gene match: 7. This CDR3 has 15 amino acids. Germline V CDR1 and CDR2: MNHEY, SMNVEV (reference sequence). CDR3 region: CASRRGTATNYGYTF. CDR3 in DNA: TGTGCCAGCAGGAGAGGGACAGCTACTAACTATGGCTACACCTTC.

The chain couples TRBV18 to TRBJ2-2, with 11 positions matching TRBD2. V was pared by 5 bases and J by 5 bases, with 4 bases of the junction left unmatched. The CDR3 loop spans 15 amino acids. CDR1 KGHSH and CDR2 LQKENI come from the germline V gene. The CDR3 bases are TGTGCCAGCTCAGGCACTAGCGGGAGAACCGGGGAGCTGTTTTTT. Protein sequence: CASSGTSGRTGELFF.